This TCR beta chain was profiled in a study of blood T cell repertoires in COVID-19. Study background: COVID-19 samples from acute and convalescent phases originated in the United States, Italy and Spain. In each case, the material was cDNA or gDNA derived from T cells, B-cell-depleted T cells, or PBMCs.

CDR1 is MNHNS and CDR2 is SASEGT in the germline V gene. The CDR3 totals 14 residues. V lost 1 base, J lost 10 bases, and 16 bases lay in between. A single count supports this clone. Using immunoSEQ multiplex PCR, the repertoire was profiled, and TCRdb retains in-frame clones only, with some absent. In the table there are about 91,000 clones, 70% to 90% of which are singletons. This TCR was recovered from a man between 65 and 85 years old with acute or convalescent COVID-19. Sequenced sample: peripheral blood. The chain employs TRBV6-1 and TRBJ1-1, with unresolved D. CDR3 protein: CASSEGALPGGAFF. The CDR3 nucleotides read TGTGCCAGCAGTGAAGGGGCTCTCCCCGGAGGAGCTTTCTTT.